The source of this T cell receptor beta chain is a study of response to subunit inactivated influenza vaccine. Deletions cut 0 bases from V and 3 bases from J, with 12 bases between. The V gene's germline CDR1 is SGDLS and CDR2 YYNGEE. This CDR3 region has 16 residues. Overall study results and limits: The authors proposed limited new T cell recruitment per seasonal influenza vaccination.

This clonotype was recorded a few times. What it recognizes is unknown. TCRdb called the RT-PCR reads again in MiXCR, with one record for every CDR3 protein. The sample includes 500,000 to 600,000 distinct CDR3 sequences, approximately 14% of them seen just once. This TCR was sampled from a man aged 50 or older who received an inactivated influenza vaccine. This specimen was PBMCs from blood, taken about 11 days after vaccination. This chain connects TRBV9 to TRBJ1-4; tentative D call: TRBD1 (5 bases). The CDR3 here is CASSVGGAGANEKLFF. The CDR3 DNA reads as TGTGCCAGCAGCGTAGGAGGGGCTGGAGCTAATGAAAAACTGTTTTTT. The variable domain in full, with the rest retrieved from reference TRBV9 and TRBJ1-4, is DSGVTQTPKHLITATGQRVTLRCSPRSGDLSVYWYQQSLDQGLQFLIQYYNGEERAKGNILERFSAQQFPDLHSELNLSSLELGDSALYFCASSVGGAGANEKLFFGSGTQLSVL.